This T cell receptor (beta chain) derives from a study of PD-1 blockade in classical Hodgkin lymphoma (TCRdb year 2020). Regarding the complete study: Nivolumab dosing was 3 mg/kg intravenously every 2 weeks, continuing until either disease progression or unacceptable toxicity. The study used TCR beta sequencing and CyTOF to define a peripheral blood immune signature of response to PD-1 blockade in classical Hodgkin lymphoma.

Genomic DNA was extracted with the Qiagen DNeasy kit from unsorted PBMCs and from negatively selected CD4+ and CD8+ fractions. Using primers that anneal to V and J segments, immunoSEQ multiplex PCR amplified the TCR beta CDR3 regions. Amplification bias was minimized using a synthetic immune receptor repertoire, and residual bias was removed computationally after sequencing. In the paper's pipeline: Custom Python scripts were used to quantify repertoire diversity as the Shannon entropy index. Unsorted, CD4+ and CD8+ repertoires were examined separately, except in combined analyses, for which CD4+ and CD8+ sequences were merged in silico. A clone counted as expanded when the clone's frequency after treatment rose at least 2-fold relative to C1D1, and clones undetected at baseline were given a pseudocount of 0.5. Clones with 0 or 1 copy at C1D1 were classified as singleton clones, and clones with 2 or more copies were classified as non-singleton clones. Clones expanded in unsorted samples were assigned a CD4+, CD8+ or unknown annotation through matching of protein sequences in sorted samples from the same patient. Wilcoxon tests on paired samples were used to test diversity changes from C1D1 to C4D1. Here the immuneACCESS table is served through TCRdb, limited to in-frame sequences with V and J called. Missing clones are a known gap in these copies; in checked studies unresolved V genes cover under half, and the rest lacks a known reason. That table is the source of V, J and clone size, and D and trimming were worked out from the DNA. Within this sample are nearly 100,000 clones, with over 80% of them counted one time only. Of the sample, over 9% falls within the top ten clones.

According to the study, the label for this sample's time point signals: cycle 1 day 1 (C1D1), immediately before nivolumab initiation. Relapse after autologous stem cell transplantation had occurred in all trial patients, and cohorts A, B and C were distinguished by prior brentuximab vedotin exposure. A total of fewer than 70 patients with relapsed/refractory classical Hodgkin lymphoma made up the trial cohort, and each patient's best overall response was complete response, partial response or progressive disease. In the multi-cohort phase II CheckMate 205 trial, trial patients received single-agent nivolumab. An independent review committee assessed best overall response by applying the 2007 International Working Group response criteria. Trial PBMCs were collected just before the start of nivolumab (C1D1) and during therapy at cycle 2 day 1 and cycle 4 day 1. Peripheral blood was collected in 8 mL Vacutainer Cell Preparation Tubes, from which PBMCs were isolated by centrifugation and then cryopreserved.

What the work shows at the level of the full study, not this receptor alone: Baseline TCR diversity was reported to be lower in newly diagnosed patients than in healthy donors and to be lower still in relapsed/refractory patients. The study covered only a single clinical trial cohort, and the causes of the repertoire differences, possibly disease activity or prior therapy, were still not defined. A significant rise by C4D1 was seen in CD4+ but not CD8+ TCR diversity (p=0.0027 vs p=0.16), with the rise being most apparent in complete responders (p=0.02). Lower diversity was observed in patients in whom nivolumab was started less than 1 year after ASCT, and these patients were excluded from later analyses so that confounding by immune reconstitution would be avoided. Trial patients achieving complete response had baseline diversity similar to newly diagnosed patients, whereas partial responders and progressors had significantly lower diversity.

On this clone itself: The antigen it binds to is not known. Base qualities were left out, and no much larger clone turns up one base away.

The source material was peripheral blood mononuclear cells (PBMCs), sampled at baseline. This TCR derives from a human donor with classical Hodgkin lymphoma.

The encoded CDR3 is CASSLRDRANYGYTF. In nucleotide form, the sequence is TGTGCCAGCAGCTTAAGAGACAGAGCTAACTATGGCTACACCTTC. The sequence is built from TRBV5-4 and TRBJ1-2, with a tentative D gene TRBD1 over 5 matching bases. CDR1 and CDR2 were assigned from the germline V gene (reference sequence) as SGHNT and YYREEE. V loses 2 bases, J loses 0 bases, and the germline ends lie 11 bases apart. The CDR3 sequence holds 15 residues, the cysteine and phenylalanine included. Just the 45-base CDR3 DNA is kept, in frame starting at base 1.